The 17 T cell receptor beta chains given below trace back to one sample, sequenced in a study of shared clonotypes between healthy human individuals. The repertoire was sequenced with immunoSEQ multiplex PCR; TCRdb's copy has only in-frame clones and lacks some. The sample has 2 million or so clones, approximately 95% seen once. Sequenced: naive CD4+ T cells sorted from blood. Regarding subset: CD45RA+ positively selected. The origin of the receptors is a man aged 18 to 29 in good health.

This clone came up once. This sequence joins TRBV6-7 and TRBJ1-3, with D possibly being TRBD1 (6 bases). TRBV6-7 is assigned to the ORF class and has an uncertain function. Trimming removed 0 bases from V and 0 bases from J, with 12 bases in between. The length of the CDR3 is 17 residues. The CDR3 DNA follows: TGTGCCAGCAGTTACTCGGGACACCTGAGCTCTGGAAACACCATATATTTT. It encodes CASSYSGHLSSGNTIYF.

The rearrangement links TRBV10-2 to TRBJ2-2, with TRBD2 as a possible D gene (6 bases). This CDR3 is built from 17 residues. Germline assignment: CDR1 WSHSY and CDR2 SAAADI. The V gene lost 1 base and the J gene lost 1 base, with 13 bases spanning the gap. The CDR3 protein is CASSEFGSLGNTGELFF. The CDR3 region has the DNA TGCGCCAGCAGTGAGTTCGGGAGTCTAGGGAACACCGGGGAGCTGTTTTTT.

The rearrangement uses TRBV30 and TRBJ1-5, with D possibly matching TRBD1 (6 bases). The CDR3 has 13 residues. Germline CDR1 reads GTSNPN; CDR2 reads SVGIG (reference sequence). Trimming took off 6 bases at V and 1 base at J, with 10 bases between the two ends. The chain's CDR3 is CACSGGSNQPQHF. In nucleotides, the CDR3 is TGTGCCTGTTCGGGGGGCAGCAATCAGCCCCAGCATTTT.

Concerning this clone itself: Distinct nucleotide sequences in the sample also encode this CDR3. CDR3 sequence (DNA): TGTGCCAGCAGCGTAGTGGGGGGACCCCTCCACTTT. The encoded protein is CASSVVGGPLHF. V and J are TRBV9 and TRBJ1-6, with a weak D call TRBD1 (5 bases). Per germline, CDR1 SGDLS and CDR2 YYNGEE. Trimming left V 0 bases short and J 12 bases short, with 7 bases between. The CDR3 extends over 12 amino acids.

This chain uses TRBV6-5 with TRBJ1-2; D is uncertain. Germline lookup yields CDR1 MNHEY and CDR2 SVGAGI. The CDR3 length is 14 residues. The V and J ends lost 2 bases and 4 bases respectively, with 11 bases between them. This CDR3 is CASSYGRVGYGYTF. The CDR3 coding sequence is TGTGCCAGCAGTTACGGCCGGGTCGGCTATGGCTACACCTTC.

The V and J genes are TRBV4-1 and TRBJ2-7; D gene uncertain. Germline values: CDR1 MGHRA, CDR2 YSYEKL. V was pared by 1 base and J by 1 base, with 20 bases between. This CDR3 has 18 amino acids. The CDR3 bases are TGCGCCAGCAGCCAAGGGTCCCCCTACCCTCTGGGATCCTACGAGCAGTACTTC. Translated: CASSQGSPYPLGSYEQYF.

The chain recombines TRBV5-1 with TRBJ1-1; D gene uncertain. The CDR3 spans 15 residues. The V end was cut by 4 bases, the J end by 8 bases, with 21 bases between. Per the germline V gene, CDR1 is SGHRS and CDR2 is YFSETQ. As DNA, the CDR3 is TGCGCCAGCAGCCCGGAAGTTATAGCTTCAAACGAAGCTTTCTTT. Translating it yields CASSPEVIASNEAFF.

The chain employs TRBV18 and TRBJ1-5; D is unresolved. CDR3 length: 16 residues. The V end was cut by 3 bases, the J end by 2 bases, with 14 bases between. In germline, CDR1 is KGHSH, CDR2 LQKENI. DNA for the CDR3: TGTGCCAGCTCACCTGGGCAGGTTCTGGGCAATCAGCCCCAGCATTTT. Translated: CASSPGQVLGNQPQHF.

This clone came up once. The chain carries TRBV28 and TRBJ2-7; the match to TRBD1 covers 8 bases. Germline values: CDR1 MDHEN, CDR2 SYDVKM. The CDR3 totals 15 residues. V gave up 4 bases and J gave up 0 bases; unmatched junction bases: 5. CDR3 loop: CASSSKGQASYEQYF. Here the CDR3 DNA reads TGTGCCAGCAGTTCCAAGGGACAGGCCTCCTACGAGCAGTACTTC.

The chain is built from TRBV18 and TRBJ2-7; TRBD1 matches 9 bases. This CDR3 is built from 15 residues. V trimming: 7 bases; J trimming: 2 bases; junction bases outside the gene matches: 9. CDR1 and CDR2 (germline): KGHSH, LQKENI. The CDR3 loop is CASFAGTGRTYEQYF. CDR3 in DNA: TGTGCCAGCTTTGCCGGGACAGGGAGGACCTACGAGCAGTACTTC.

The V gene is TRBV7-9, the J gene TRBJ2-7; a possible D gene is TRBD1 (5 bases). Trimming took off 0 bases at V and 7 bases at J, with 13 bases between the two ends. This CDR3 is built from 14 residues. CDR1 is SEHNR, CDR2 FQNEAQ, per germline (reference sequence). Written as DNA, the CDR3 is TGTGCCAGCAGCTTAGCATCCGGGTCAGGGGAGCAGTACTTC. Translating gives CASSLASGSGEQYF.

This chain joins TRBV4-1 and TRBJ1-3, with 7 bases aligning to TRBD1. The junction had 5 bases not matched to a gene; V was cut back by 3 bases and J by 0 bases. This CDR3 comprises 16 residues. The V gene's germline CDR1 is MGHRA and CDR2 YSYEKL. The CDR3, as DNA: TGCGCCAGCAGCCACCCACAGGGGAGCTCTGGAAACACCATATATTTT. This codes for CASSHPQGSSGNTIYF.

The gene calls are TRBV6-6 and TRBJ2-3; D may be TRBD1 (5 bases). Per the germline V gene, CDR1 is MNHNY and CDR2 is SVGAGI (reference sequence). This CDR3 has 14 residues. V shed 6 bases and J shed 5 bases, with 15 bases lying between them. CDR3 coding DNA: TGTGCCAGCAGGCAGGGAACCCGGAAAGATACGCAGTATTTT. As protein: CASRQGTRKDTQYF.

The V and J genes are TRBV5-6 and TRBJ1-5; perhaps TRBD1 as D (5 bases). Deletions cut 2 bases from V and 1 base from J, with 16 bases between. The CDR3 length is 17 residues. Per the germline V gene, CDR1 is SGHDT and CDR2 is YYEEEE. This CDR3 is CASSFWGNIASNQPQHF. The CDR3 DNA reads TGTGCCAGCAGCTTTTGGGGGAATATTGCGAGCAATCAGCCCCAGCATTTT.

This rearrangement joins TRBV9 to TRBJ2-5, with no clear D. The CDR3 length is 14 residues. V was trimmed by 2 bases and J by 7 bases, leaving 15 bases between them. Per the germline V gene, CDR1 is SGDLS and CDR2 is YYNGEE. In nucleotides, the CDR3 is TGTGCCAGCAGCGTTTTAGGCTCGGAAGGGACCCAGTACTTC. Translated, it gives CASSVLGSEGTQYF.

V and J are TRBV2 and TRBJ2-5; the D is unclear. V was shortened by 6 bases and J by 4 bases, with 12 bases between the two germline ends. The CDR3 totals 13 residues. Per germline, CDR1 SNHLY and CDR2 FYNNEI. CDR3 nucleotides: TGTGCCAGCAGCGCCCCCCGGCCAGAGACCCAGTACTTC. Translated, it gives CASSAPRPETQYF.

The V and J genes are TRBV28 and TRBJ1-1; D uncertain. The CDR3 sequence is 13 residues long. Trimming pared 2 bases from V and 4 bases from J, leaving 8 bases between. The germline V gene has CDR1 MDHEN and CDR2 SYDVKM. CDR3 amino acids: CASSLVGVTEAFF. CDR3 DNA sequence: TGTGCCAGCAGTTTAGTCGGTGTCACTGAAGCTTTCTTT.